The clone carrying this T cell receptor beta chain occurred many times. Germline V CDR1 and CDR2: SEHNR, FQNEAQ (reference sequence). The CDR3 totals 12 residues. V was pared by 1 base and J by 7 bases, with 5 bases between. TCRdb passed the reads through MiXCR, listing each CDR3 protein once. In the table there are around 120,000 distinct CDR3 sequences, less than 9.5% of which are singletons. The data stem from a study of T cell repertoires in cytomegalovirus infection. The rearrangement joins TRBV7-9 to TRBJ1-5; D gene ambiguous. The TCR originated in a human donor in good health (CMV status not recorded). Some clones in this sample may be carry-over from other donors' samples. The sample consisted of PBMCs. As DNA, the CDR3 is TGTGCCAGCAGCTTAGTGGGCCAGCCCCAGCATTTT. This encodes CASSLVGQPQHF.